This entry lists 22 T cell receptor beta chains sequenced from one sample in a study of tumor-infiltrating lymphocytes in primary liver carcinoma. A constant-region primer served to make TCR beta cDNA from about 530 ng total RNA. ARM-PCR was slightly modified, and three nested multiplex PCR rounds with it gave rise to the TCR beta libraries. It was with TRBV1-TRBV30 forward primers and a C-beta reverse primer that the first two PCR rounds were run, at around 9 cycles each. MiXCR was run by TCRdb on the multiplex PCR reads, yielding one entry per CDR3 protein. The profile covers approximately 99,000 distinct CDR3 sequences, with almost 70% appearing a single time and around 8.8% taken by the ten largest. Co-extracted RNA and DNA came from roughly 20-30 mg of unsorted bulk tissue. Sequenced material: liver tumor tissue from sampling region 5. The subset here: tumor region T5, tumor centre. Source of these receptors: an older woman with primary liver carcinoma and hepatitis B virus infection.

As for this clonotype: Its ends do not fully match the called genes, so a read error is possible. This sequence joins TRBV11-2 and TRBJ2-4; no clear D. Germline V lookup: CDR1 SGHAT, CDR2 FQNNGV. This CDR3 is built from 15 residues. The CDR3: CASSLRLTTKNIEYF. The DNA of the CDR3 is TGTGCCAGCAGCTTAAGGTTGACAACCAAAAACATTGAGTACTTC.

The CDR3 here is CSVSQFGEQYF. CDR3 nucleotide sequence: TGCAGTGTGTCACAGTTTGGCGAGCAGTACTTC. This chain connects TRBV20-1 to TRBJ2-7; no definite D call. V dropped 7 bases and J dropped 6 bases, with 13 bases sitting between them. The CDR3 covers 11 residues. Germline CDR1 reads DFQATT; CDR2 reads SNEGSKA (reference sequence).

Notes on this clonotype: The conserved phenylalanine or tryptophan is not found at the CDR3 terminus, so this likely reflects a read error. The CDR3 is CASSYRTGLGYEQYI. In DNA, the CDR3 is TGTGCCAGCAGTTACAGGACAGGGTTAGGGTACGAACAGTACATC. V is TRBV6-6 and J is TRBJ2-7, with 8 bases identical to TRBD1. The CDR3 length is 15 residues. The germline CDR1 and CDR2 sequences are MNHNY and SVGAGI (reference sequence).

This clonotype occurred many times. This chain uses TRBV5-4 with TRBJ2-3; no clear D gene. Germline CDR1 SGHNT, CDR2 YYREEE (reference sequence). This CDR3 comprises 14 residues. Trimming cost V 4 bases and J 1 base, with 10 bases left between them. The DNA for the CDR3 is TGTGCCAGCAGCCCAGGTTCCGGCACAGATACGCAGTATTTT. Translated: CASSPGSGTDTQYF.

In its sample, this clonotype is medium-sized. The chain links TRBV11-2 to TRBJ2-2, with a possible D match to TRBD2 (6 bases). This CDR3 contains 17 residues. V was trimmed by 3 bases and J by 1 base, leaving 15 bases between them. Germline V lookup: CDR1 SGHAT, CDR2 FQNNGV. The CDR3 nucleotides read TGTGCCAGCAGCTTTAATAGGGCTAGCGTGAACACCGGGGAGCTGTTTTTT. This translates into CASSFNRASVNTGELFF.

About this clonotype itself: The CDR3 end shows no conserved phenylalanine or tryptophan, and so a read error is likely. The DNA is omitted, as the CDR3 cannot be located on it reliably, and the CDR3 follows TCRdb's listing. The rearrangement links TRBV12-3 or TRBV12-4 to TRBJ2-5; the table names TRBD1, a call not compared with the DNA. The CDR3 is 15 residues long, counting both termini. CDR3 residues: CASSFSTGGAETQNL.

This clonotype was recorded at least ten times. CDR3 residues: CASSKRVYEQYF. For the CDR3, the DNA is TGTGCCAGCAGCAAAAGGGTCTACGAGCAGTACTTC. J is TRBJ2-7 and V is TRBV21-1. TRBV21-1 is labeled a pseudogene. The length of the CDR3 is 12 residues.

Concerning this clonotype: Since the CDR3 does not end with the conserved phenylalanine or tryptophan, this likely comes from a read error. The CDR3 sequence is CSVECASRRPQHL. The DNA for the CDR3 is TGCAGCGTTGAGTGTGCCTCCCGCCGGCCCCAGCATCTT. The V call is TRBV29-1, the J call TRBJ1-5; D remains ambiguous. Trimming removed 3 bases at V and 9 bases at J, with 15 bases between. The CDR3 spans 13 residues. Germline CDR1 is SQVTM and CDR2 is ANQGSEA.

In the case of this clonotype: An end of the junction differs from the germline gene, which may be a read error. The chain has TRBV28 and TRBJ2-7; no firm D call. This CDR3 has 14 amino acids. Germline CDR1 and CDR2: MDHEN and SYDVKM. This CDR3 is CARTSPGSSYEHYF. The CDR3 DNA reads TGTGCCAGAACCTCCCCCGGGTCATCATACGAGCATTACTTC.

The rearrangement uses TRBV28 and TRBJ2-7, with D possibly TRBD1 on 6 matching bases. Looked up from germline, CDR1 is MDHEN and CDR2 is SYDVKM. This CDR3 is 12 amino acids long. CDR3 sequence: CPTLDSPYEQYF. CDR3 coding DNA: TGTCCCACATTGGACAGCCCCTACGAGCAGTACTTC.

The V call is TRBV19, the J call TRBJ2-3; possible D gene TRBD2, 6 bases. Germline V lookup: CDR1 LNHDA, CDR2 SQIVND (reference sequence). Trimming took 8 bases from V and 6 from J, leaving 18 bases between them. The CDR3 is 14 residues long. The CDR3, as DNA: TGTGCCAGTGGTAATTCGGGAGCCCGGGATACGCAGTATTTT. As protein: CASGNSGARDTQYF.

As regards this clonotype: A much larger clone lies one base from this, so it may be a read error. The CDR3 nucleotides read TGTACCAGCAGCTTCCGGGAGCCGGGGTTGAACACTGAAGCTTTCTTT. Amino acid sequence: CTSSFREPGLNTEAFF. The rearrangement uses TRBV7-8 and TRBJ1-1; the D is unclear. The CDR3 is made up of 16 amino acids. Germline V lookup: CDR1 SGHVS, CDR2 FQNEAQ. Filled out from reference TRBV7-8 and TRBJ1-1, the complete variable domain reads GAGVSQSPRYKVAKRGQDVALRCDPISGHVSLFWYQQALGQGPEFLTYFQNEAQLDKSGLPSDRFFAERPEGSVSTLKIQRTQQEDSAVYLCTSSFREPGLNTEAFFGQGTRLTVV.

A word on this clonotype: Relative to the germline gene, one junction end is altered; a read error may explain this. The chain employs TRBV7-8 and TRBJ2-7; no clear D. The CDR3 runs 14 residues. In germline, CDR1 is SGHVS, CDR2 FQNEAQ. CDR3 DNA: TGTGTCAGCAGCTTAATTCGAAAGACCTACGAGCAGTACTTC. It translates to CVSSLIRKTYEQYF.

The V and J genes are TRBV6-5 and TRBJ2-7, with no clear D. Trimming stripped 7 bases from V and 5 bases from J, with 18 bases between. The CDR3 runs 14 residues. CDR1 is MNHEY, CDR2 SVGAGI, per germline. The CDR3 coding sequence is TGTGCCAGCACCCCCGGTCCGAATATTCACGAGCAGTACTTC. Translated, it gives CASTPGPNIHEQYF.

This clonotype was found once. One base away lies a much larger clone, so this may be a sequencing read error. This chain links TRBV10-2 with TRBJ2-7; tentative D call: TRBD2 (5 bases). V gave up 7 bases and J gave up 3 bases, with 10 bases separating them. Germline CDR1 reads WSHSY; CDR2 reads SAAADI. There are 12 residues in the CDR3. CDR3 DNA: TGCGCCAGCACTGCGGGCGGCTACGAGCAGTACTTC. It specifies CASTAGGYEQYF.

This rearrangement joins TRBV6-1 to TRBJ2-5; 10 bases are a match to TRBD1. CDR1 is MNHNS and CDR2 is SASEGT in the germline V gene. CDR3 length: 15 amino acids. CDR3 bases: TGTGTCACCAGCCCTAGGACAGGGGGGTCGGAGACCCAGTACTTC. Translation: CVTSPRTGGSETQYF.

This clonotype has a single count. The junction departs from the called germline gene at one end, perhaps through a read error. V and J are TRBV20-1 and TRBJ2-1; 8 nucleotides align to TRBD2. The CDR3 sequence is 16 residues long. Germline V gene data show CDR1 as DFQATT and CDR2 as SNEGSKA (reference sequence). The CDR3 reads CSAPRTSWGSYNDQFF. In DNA, the CDR3 is TGCAGTGCTCCTAGGACTAGCTGGGGTTCCTACAATGATCAGTTCTTC.

V and J are TRBV11-2 and TRBJ2-1, with TRBD2 identical over 14 bases. This CDR3 is built from 17 residues. CDR1 is SGHAT, CDR2 FQNNGV, per germline. V shed 5 bases, J shed 15 bases, and the junction held 18 bases outside the gene matches. The CDR3 spells CASSRRLAGGPGDELFF. The CDR3 bases are TGTGCCAGCAGCAGGAGACTAGCGGGAGGGCCGGGTGATGAGTTGTTCTTC.

On this clonotype itself: This sequence may be a read error, since a much larger clone differs from it by one base. The chain uses TRBV7-9 and TRBJ2-5; 10 bases match TRBD1. Germline V gene lookup returns CDR1 SEHNR and CDR2 FQNEAQ (reference sequence). The CDR3 sequence is 15 residues long. Trimming cost V 7 bases and J 2 bases; bases outside gene matches: 7. CDR3: CASNSGTGAQETQYF. The DNA for the CDR3 is TGTGCCAGCAACTCCGGGACAGGGGCACAAGAGACCCAGTACTTC.

V gene TRBV4-1 combines with J gene TRBJ2-6; no clear D. The CDR3 runs to 17 residues. Deletions cut 1 base from V and 2 bases from J, with 12 bases between. Germline V gene data show CDR1 as MGHRA and CDR2 as YSYEKL. This CDR3 reads CASSQVRRETGANVLTF. Here the CDR3 DNA reads TGCGCCAGCAGCCAAGTTCGTAGAGAGACTGGGGCCAACGTCCTGACTTTC.

Note on this clonotype: Compared with germline, one end of the junction differs, possibly owing to a read error. This chain links TRBV29-1 with TRBJ2-3; TRBD2 aligns across 12 bases. The CDR3 covers 16 residues. Germline lookup yields CDR1 SQVTM and CDR2 ANQGSEA. For the CDR3, the DNA is TGCAGCATTGACGTGACTAGCGGGAGAAGGACAGATACGCAGTATTTT. It yields the protein CSIDVTSGRRTDTQYF.

V gene TRBV28 combines with J gene TRBJ2-1; 8 bases match TRBD2. V shed 1 base, J shed 0 bases, and the junction held 8 bases outside the gene matches. The CDR3 runs to 18 residues. Germline lookup yields CDR1 MDHEN and CDR2 SYDVKM. The CDR3 bases are TGTGCCAGCAGTTTATCCCCGGGACTAGGAAGCTCCTACAATGAGCAGTTCTTC. The encoded protein is CASSLSPGLGSSYNEQFF.